This T cell receptor beta chain was sequenced in a study of human T cells and chemical hapten exposure. Whole-study findings and limits: More PT1 expanded TCRs went with higher patch test scores. Following DPC sensitization, TCRs present above 1 in 1000 frequency showed no change.

The time point denotes: patch test 1, 2 weeks after DPC sensitization. Treatment defined: therapeutic diphenylcyclopropenone sensitization with weekly scalp DPC. Unique molecular identifiers were affixed to discrete cDNA molecules within the library. Per the study methods: Sample-level TCR yields exhibited a median of about 91,000, with a range of roughly 20,000 to 750,000. Each CDR3 protein gets one entry after TCRdb re-called the RACE reads with MiXCR. The V and J calls here are based on TCRdb, not the publication. The repertoire holds 70,000 to 75,000 distinct CDR3 sequences, with approximately 32% as singletons. Per germline, CDR1 LGHNA and CDR2 YNFKEQ. V lost 4 bases and J lost 0; bases outside the gene matches: 7. CDR3 length: 17 amino acids. This clonotype appeared a few times. No antigen is known for it.

The chain couples TRBV4-2 to TRBJ2-2; 8 positions agree with TRBD1. This TCR derives from a man in his forties or fifties with alopecia areata. Some clones in this sample may be carry-over from other donors' samples. The material sequenced was whole blood, taken in connection with sensitization to the hapten diphenylcyclopropenone (DPC). DNA for the CDR3: TGTGCCAGCAGCCTAGCGACAGGGGTAACGAACACCGGGGAGCTGTTTTTT. It codes for CASSLATGVTNTGELFF.